The 9 T cell receptor beta chains reported below all come from one sample, sequenced in a study of T cells in Graves' hyperthyroidism and ophthalmopathy. Template material for amplifying TCR beta CDR3 regions consisted of RNA transcripts. The TCR CDR3 was amplified in a first-round RT-PCR using the HTBI primer set. From the multiplex PCR reads, TCRdb called clonotypes with MiXCR, one entry per CDR3 protein. The table includes about 740,000 distinct CDR3 sequences, less than 15% detected once. Source material: blood. Receptors originate from a young woman with Graves' hyperthyroidism.

This clonotype showed up many times. The CDR3 spells CSASSGTSAHFEETQYF. Here the CDR3 DNA reads TGCAGTGCCTCCTCCGGGACTAGCGCCCACTTTGAAGAGACCCAGTACTTC. The chain couples TRBV20-1 to TRBJ2-5; 10 positions match TRBD2. The CDR3 runs to 17 residues. Germline V gene data show CDR1 as DFQATT and CDR2 as SNEGSKA (reference sequence). Trimming took 6 bases from V and 3 from J; bases not matched to a gene: 16.

This clonotype was observed a handful of times. The chain combines TRBV24-1 with TRBJ2-1; D is ambiguous. Per the germline V gene, CDR1 is KGHDR and CDR2 is SFDVKD. CDR3 length: 15 residues. With 5 bases removed from V and 5 bases from J, the gap between germline ends came to 15 bases. The CDR3 nucleotides read TGTGCCACCAGTGCCCAAGCCCCTGGAAACAATGAGCAGTTCTTC. The encoded protein is CATSAQAPGNNEQFF.

This clonotype was detected many times. V and J are TRBV20-1 and TRBJ2-3; D gene uncertain. Between the trimmed V and J ends, which lost 3 bases and 1 base, there was a span of 14 bases. CDR1 DFQATT and CDR2 SNEGSKA come from the germline V gene (reference sequence). The CDR3 spans 15 residues. CDR3: CSARRFLGGTDTQYF. In nucleotides, the CDR3 is TGCAGTGCTAGGAGGTTTCTTGGGGGCACAGATACGCAGTATTTT.

This chain connects TRBV6-9 to TRBJ2-1, with TRBD2 matching over 12 bases. CDR1 MNHGY and CDR2 SVAAGI come from the germline V gene. CDR3 length equals 17 residues. Trimming at V came to 4 bases and at J to 5 bases, leaving 9 bases not matched to a gene. In DNA form, the CDR3 reads TGTGCCAGCAGTTCCAACCTTCTAGCGGGAGGGGACAATGAGCAGTTCTTC. It specifies CASSSNLLAGGDNEQFF.

This clonotype was seen a few times. CDR3 amino acids: CAWSVETGLLFF. CDR3 in DNA: TGTGCCTGGAGTGTAGAGACAGGGTTACTGTTTTTT. The J gene is TRBJ2-2, the V gene TRBV30; the match to TRBD1 covers 7 bases. The CDR3 is made up of 12 amino acids. The germline gives CDR1 GTSNPN, CDR2 SVGIG (reference sequence). The junction had 6 bases not matched to a gene; V was cut back by 0 bases and J by 14 bases.

This clonotype was detected many times. This rearrangement joins TRBV2 to TRBJ1-3; D is possibly TRBD1 (5 bases). In germline, CDR1 is SNHLY, CDR2 FYNNEI. The V gene lost 6 bases and the J gene lost 0 bases, with 9 bases spanning the gap. This CDR3 spans 14 amino acids. The CDR3 protein is CASSARGSGNTIYF. In DNA, the CDR3 is TGTGCCAGCAGCGCGAGGGGCTCTGGAAACACCATATATTTT.

This rearrangement joins TRBV28 to TRBJ2-4; 8 bases line up with TRBD1. V gave up 7 bases and J gave up 1 base; unmatched junction bases: 6. CDR3 length equals 15 residues. In germline, CDR1 is MDHEN, CDR2 SYDVKM. The CDR3 DNA reads as TGTGCCAGCATTGGACGGGACAGGGCCAAAAACATTCAGTACTTC. The encoded protein is CASIGRDRAKNIQYF.

V is TRBV7-3 and J is TRBJ2-1, with 10 bases lining up with TRBD2. The V gene end was trimmed by 2 bases and the J gene end by 4 bases; junction bases not matched to a gene: 11. This CDR3 region has 18 residues. The germline V gene has CDR1 SGHTA and CDR2 FQGTGA. CDR3 DNA: TGTGCCAGCAGCTTATCGGGCAGCGGGAGGGCCGAGTACAATGAGCAGTTCTTC. This translates into CASSLSGSGRAEYNEQFF.

This rearrangement joins TRBV27 to TRBJ2-4, with 7 bases lining up with TRBD2. CDR1 MNHEY and CDR2 SMNVEV come from the germline V gene (reference sequence). The CDR3 runs 16 residues. Trimming cost V 2 bases and J 6 bases; bases outside gene matches: 10. CDR3 coding DNA: TGTGCCAGCAGTTTACTCGGCTCCACGGGGGGAAACATTCAGTACTTC. As protein: CASSLLGSTGGNIQYF.